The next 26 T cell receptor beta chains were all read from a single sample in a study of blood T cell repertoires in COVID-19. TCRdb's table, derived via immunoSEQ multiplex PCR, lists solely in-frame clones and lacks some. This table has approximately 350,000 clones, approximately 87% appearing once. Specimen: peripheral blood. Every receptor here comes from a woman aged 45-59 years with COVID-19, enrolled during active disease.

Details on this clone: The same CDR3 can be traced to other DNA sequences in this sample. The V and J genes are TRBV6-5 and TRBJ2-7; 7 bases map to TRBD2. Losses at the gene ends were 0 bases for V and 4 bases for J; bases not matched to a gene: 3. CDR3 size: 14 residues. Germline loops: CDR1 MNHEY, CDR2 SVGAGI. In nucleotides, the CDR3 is TGTGCCAGCAGTTACTCAGGCGGGGGATACGAGCAGTACTTC. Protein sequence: CASSYSGGGYEQYF.

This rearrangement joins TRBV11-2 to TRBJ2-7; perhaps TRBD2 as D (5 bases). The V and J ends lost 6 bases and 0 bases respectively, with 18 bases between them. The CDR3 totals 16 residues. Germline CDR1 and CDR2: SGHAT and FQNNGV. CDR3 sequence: CASSLKRITSSYEQYF. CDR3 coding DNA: TGTGCCAGCAGTTTGAAGCGGATTACGAGCTCCTACGAGCAGTACTTC. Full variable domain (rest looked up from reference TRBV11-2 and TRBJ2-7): EAGVAQSPRYKIIEKRQSVAFWCNPISGHATLYWYQQILGQGPKLLIQFQNNGVVDDSQLPKDRFSAERLKGVDSTLKIQPAKLEDSAVYLCASSLKRITSSYEQYFGPGTRLTVT.

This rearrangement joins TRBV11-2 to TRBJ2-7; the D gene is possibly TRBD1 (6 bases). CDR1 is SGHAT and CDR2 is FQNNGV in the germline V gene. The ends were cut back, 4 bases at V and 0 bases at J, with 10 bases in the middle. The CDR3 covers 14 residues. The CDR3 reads CASSSGQFSYEQYF. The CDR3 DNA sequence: TGTGCCAGCAGCTCAGGACAGTTCTCCTACGAGCAGTACTTC.

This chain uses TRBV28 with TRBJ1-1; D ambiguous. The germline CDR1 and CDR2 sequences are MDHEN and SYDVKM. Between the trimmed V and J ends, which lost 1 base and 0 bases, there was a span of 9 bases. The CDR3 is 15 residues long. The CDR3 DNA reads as TGTGCCAGCAGTTTATCGGCGGGAATGAACACTGAAGCTTTCTTT. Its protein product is CASSLSAGMNTEAFF.

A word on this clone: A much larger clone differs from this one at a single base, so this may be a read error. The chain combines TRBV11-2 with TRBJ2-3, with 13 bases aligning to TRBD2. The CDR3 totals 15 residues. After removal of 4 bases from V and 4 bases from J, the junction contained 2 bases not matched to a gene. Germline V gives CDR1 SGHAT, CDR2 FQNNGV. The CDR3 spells CASSWTSGSPDTQYF. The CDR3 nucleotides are TGTGCCAGCAGCTGGACTAGCGGGAGCCCAGATACGCAGTATTTT.

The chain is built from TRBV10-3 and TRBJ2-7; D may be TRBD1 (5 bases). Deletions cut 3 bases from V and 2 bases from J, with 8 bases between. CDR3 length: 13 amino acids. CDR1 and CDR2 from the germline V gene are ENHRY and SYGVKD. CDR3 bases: TGTGCCATCAGTGAAGGGGCGCCCTACGAGCAGTACTTC. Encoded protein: CAISEGAPYEQYF.

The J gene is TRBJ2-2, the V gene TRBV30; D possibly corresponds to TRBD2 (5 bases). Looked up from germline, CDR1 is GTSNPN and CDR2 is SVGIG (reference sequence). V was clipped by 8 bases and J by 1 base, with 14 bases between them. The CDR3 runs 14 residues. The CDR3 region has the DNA TGTGCCACGGACTTACCGTTGAACACCGGGGAGCTGTTTTTT. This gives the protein CATDLPLNTGELFF.

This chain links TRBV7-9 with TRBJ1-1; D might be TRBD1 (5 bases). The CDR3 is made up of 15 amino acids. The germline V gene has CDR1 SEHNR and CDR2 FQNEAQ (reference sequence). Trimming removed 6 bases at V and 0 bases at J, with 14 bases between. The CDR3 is CASRRGEGMNTEAFF. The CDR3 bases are TGTGCCAGCAGGCGAGGGGAGGGCATGAACACTGAAGCTTTCTTT.

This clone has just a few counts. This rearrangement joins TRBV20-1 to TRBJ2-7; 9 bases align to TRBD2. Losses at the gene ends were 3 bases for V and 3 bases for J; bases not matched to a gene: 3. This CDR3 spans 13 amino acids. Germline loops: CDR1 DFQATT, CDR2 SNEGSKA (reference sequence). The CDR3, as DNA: TGCAGTGCTAGTATTAGCGGGAGCTACGAGCAGTACTTC. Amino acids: CSASISGSYEQYF.

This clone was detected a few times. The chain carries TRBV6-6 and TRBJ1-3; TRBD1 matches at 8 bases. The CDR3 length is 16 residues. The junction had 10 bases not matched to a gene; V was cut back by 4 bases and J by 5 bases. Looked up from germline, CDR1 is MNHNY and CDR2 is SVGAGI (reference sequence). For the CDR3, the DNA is TGTGCCAGCAGTTCCTTGGGACAGGATGGTAGAAACACCATATATTTT. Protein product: CASSSLGQDGRNTIYF.

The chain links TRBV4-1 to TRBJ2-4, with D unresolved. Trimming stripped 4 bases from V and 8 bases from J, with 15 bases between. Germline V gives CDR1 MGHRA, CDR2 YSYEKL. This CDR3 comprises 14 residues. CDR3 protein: CASSLITGVDIQYF. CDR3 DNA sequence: TGCGCCAGCAGCCTGATTACCGGAGTAGACATTCAGTACTTC.

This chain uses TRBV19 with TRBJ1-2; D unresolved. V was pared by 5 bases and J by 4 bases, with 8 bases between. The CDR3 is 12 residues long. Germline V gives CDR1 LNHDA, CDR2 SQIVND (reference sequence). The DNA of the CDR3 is TGTGCCAGTAGTCCGGGAATCTATGGCTACACCTTC. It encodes CASSPGIYGYTF.

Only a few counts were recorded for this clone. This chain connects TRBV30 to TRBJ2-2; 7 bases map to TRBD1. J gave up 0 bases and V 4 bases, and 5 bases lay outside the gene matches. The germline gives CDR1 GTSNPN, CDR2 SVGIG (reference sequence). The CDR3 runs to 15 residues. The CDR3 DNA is TGTGCCTGGAACCGACAGGGCGCGAACACCGGGGAGCTGTTTTTT. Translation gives CAWNRQGANTGELFF.

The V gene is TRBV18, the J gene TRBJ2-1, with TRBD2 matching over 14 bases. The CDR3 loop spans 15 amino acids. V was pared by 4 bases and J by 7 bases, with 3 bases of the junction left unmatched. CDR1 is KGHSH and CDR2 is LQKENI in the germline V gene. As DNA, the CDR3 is TGTGCCAGCTCACTGGGACTAGCGGGGGTAAATGAGCAGTTCTTC. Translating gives CASSLGLAGVNEQFF.

The CDR3: CASSLGVEQFF. The DNA of the CDR3 is TGCGCCAGCAGCTTGGGAGTTGAGCAGTTCTTC. The chain joins TRBV5-1 to TRBJ2-1, with D unclear. Trimming stripped 0 bases from V and 9 bases from J, with 4 bases between. The CDR3 totals 11 residues. The germline V gene has CDR1 SGHRS and CDR2 YFSETQ.

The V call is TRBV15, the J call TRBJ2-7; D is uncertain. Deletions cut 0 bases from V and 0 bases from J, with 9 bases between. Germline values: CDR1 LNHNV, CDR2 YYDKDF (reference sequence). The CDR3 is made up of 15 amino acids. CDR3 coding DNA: TGTGCCACCAGCAGAGATATGGCGGTCTCCTACGAGCAGTACTTC. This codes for CATSRDMAVSYEQYF.

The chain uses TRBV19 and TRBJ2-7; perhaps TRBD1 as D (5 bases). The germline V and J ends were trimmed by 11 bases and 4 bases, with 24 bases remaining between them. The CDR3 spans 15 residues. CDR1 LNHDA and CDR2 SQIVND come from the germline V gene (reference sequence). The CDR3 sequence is CAPRGRGDGYYEQYF. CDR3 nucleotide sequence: TGTGCCCCTAGGGGCCGCGGAGACGGATATTACGAGCAGTACTTC. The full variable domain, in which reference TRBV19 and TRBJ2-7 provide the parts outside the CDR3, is DGGITQSPKYLFRKEGQNVTLSCEQNLNHDAMYWYRQDPGQGLRLIYYSQIVNDFQKGDIAEGYSVSREKKESFPLTVTSAQKNPTAFYLCAPRGRGDGYYEQYFGPGTRLTVT.

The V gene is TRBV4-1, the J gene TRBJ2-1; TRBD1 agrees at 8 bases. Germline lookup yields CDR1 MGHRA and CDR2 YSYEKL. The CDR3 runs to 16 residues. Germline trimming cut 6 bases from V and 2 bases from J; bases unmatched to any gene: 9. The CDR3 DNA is TGCGCCAGCAGATCCCCCCAGGACAGGGCCTACAATGAGCAGTTCTTC. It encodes CASRSPQDRAYNEQFF.

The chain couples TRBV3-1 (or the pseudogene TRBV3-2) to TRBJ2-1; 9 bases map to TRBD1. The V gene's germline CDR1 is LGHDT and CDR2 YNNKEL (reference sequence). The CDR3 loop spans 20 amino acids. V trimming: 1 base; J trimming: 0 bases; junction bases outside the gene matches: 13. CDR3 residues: CASSQGMGQGRLSSYNEQFF. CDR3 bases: TGTGCCAGCAGCCAAGGGATGGGACAGGGAAGGCTTAGCTCCTACAATGAGCAGTTCTTC.

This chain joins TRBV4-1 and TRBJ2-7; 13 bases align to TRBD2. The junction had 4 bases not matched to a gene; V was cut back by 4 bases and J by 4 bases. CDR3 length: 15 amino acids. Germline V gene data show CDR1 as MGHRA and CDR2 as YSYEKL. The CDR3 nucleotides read TGCGCCAGCAGCCGGACTAGCGGGAGTGGGTACGAGCAGTACTTC. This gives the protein CASSRTSGSGYEQYF.

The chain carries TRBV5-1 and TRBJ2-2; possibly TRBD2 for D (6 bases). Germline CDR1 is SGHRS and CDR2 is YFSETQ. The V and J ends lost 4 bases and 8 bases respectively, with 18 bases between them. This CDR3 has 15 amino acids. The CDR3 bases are TGCGCCAGCAGCCCCGGGACTCCCGCCTTAGGGGAGCTGTTTTTT. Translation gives CASSPGTPALGELFF.

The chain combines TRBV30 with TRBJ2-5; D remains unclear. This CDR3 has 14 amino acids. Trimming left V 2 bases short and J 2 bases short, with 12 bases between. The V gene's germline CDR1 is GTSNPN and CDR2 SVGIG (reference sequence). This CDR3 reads CAWSPGRQQETQYF. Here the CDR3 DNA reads TGTGCCTGGAGTCCAGGCCGACAACAAGAGACCCAGTACTTC.

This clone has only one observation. The CDR3 region is CASSLGRGPGEKLFF. The CDR3 DNA sequence: TGTGCCAGCAGCTTAGGTCGGGGTCCAGGTGAAAAACTGTTTTTT. The V and J genes are TRBV7-8 and TRBJ1-4; no clear D. Germline assignment: CDR1 SGHVS and CDR2 FQNEAQ. CDR3 length equals 15 residues. V lost 1 base and J lost 7, with 13 bases in between. Together with reference TRBV7-8 and TRBJ1-4, the CDR3 gives the full variable domain: GAGVSQSPRYKVAKRGQDVALRCDPISGHVSLFWYQQALGQGPEFLTYFQNEAQLDKSGLPSDRFFAERPEGSVSTLKIQRTQQEDSAVYLCASSLGRGPGEKLFFGSGTQLSVL.

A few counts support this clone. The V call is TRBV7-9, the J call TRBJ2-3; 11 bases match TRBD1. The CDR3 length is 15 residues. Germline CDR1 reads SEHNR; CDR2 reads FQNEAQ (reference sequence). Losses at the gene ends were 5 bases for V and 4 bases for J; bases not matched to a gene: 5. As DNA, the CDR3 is TGTGCCAGCAGCCCCCCGGGACAGGGGGCAGATACGCAGTATTTT. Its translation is CASSPPGQGADTQYF.

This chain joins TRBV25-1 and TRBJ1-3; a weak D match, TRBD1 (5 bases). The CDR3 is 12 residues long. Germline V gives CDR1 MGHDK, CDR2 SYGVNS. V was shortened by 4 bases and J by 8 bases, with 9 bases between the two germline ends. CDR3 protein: CASSAPGDTIYF. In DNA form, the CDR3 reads TGTGCCAGCAGTGCCCCGGGGGACACCATATATTTT.

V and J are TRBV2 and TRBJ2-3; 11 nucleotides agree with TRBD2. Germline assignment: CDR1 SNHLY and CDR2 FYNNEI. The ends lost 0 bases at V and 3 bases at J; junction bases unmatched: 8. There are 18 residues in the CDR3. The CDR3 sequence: CASSEAGIAGGKTDTQYF. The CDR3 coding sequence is TGTGCCAGCAGTGAAGCGGGCATAGCGGGAGGGAAAACAGATACGCAGTATTTT.